Following are 4 T cell receptor beta chains from one sample sequenced in a study of human T cells and chemical hapten exposure (dated by TCRdb to the early 2020s). Unfractionated whole blood was collected in Tempus Blood RNA tubes, and total RNA was extracted from that blood. Libraries were made using 5' RACE. Sequencing took place on an Illumina MiSeq. In-frame beta chains were kept once TCRdb had trimmed the public reads at Q25 with fastp and called clones with MiXCR. Rows are combined by CDR3 protein, so each entry shows the most common genes and DNA. This sample gives 95,000 to 120,000 distinct CDR3 sequences in total; 15% to 20% of them show up just once. Of the sample, around 3% is held by the ten largest clones. The receptor set was obtained from a human donor in good health.

The sample holds a few counts of this clonotype. V and J are TRBV28 and TRBJ2-7; D is possibly TRBD1 (6 bases). Germline V gene lookup returns CDR1 MDHEN and CDR2 SYDVKM. The V and J ends lost 5 bases and 1 base respectively, with 15 bases between them. This CDR3 region has 15 residues. The CDR3 region is CASSQQGSGSYEQYF. DNA of the CDR3: TGTGCCAGCAGTCAACAGGGAAGTGGGTCCTACGAGCAGTACTTC.

This clonotype was detected many times. The J gene is TRBJ2-2, the V gene TRBV27; 12 nucleotides align to TRBD1. The CDR3 is 15 residues long. The V segment lost 4 bases and the J segment 8 bases; nucleotides outside the gene matches: 5. Germline V gene sequence: CDR1 MNHEY, CDR2 SMNVEV (reference sequence). This chain's CDR3 is CASSWDRGHMGELFF. The CDR3 region has the DNA TGTGCCAGCAGTTGGGACAGGGGGCACATGGGGGAGCTGTTTTTT.

This clonotype has a handful of counts. In DNA, the CDR3 is TGTGCCAGCAGTGTAGAATTTATGAACACTGAAGCTTTCTTT. It is translated as CASSVEFMNTEAFF. The V call is TRBV6-4, the J call TRBJ1-1; D is unclear. The CDR3 totals 14 residues. V lost 4 bases and J lost 0, with 9 bases in between. Germline assignment: CDR1 MRHNA and CDR2 SNTAGT.

The table lists this clonotype with a few counts. The rearrangement uses TRBV20-1 and TRBJ1-5; TRBD1 matches 7 bases. The CDR3 covers 16 residues. Germline assignment: CDR1 DFQATT and CDR2 SNEGSKA (reference sequence). The junction had 12 bases not matched to a gene; V was cut back by 7 bases and J by 0 bases. Written as DNA, the CDR3 is TGCAGTGTTCTGCTGCCGGGACAGCCTAGCAATCAGCCCCAGCATTTT. Amino acid sequence: CSVLLPGQPSNQPQHF.